The clone carrying this T cell receptor beta chain came up a few times. Its cognate antigen is unknown. Via MiXCR, TCRdb re-called the 5' RACE reads, giving one row per CDR3 protein. Among fewer than 130,000 distinct CDR3 sequences listed, more than 20% were seen once. The entry originates in a study of CD8 T cells in ankylosing spondylitis. Study observations and caveats: A TCR beta motif of about eight highly homologous variants appeared characteristic of ankylosing spondylitis blood.

The CDR3 length is 14 residues. The trim removed 3 bases at V and 4 bases at J, leaving 5 bases unmatched. Germline V gives CDR1 LGHNT, CDR2 FRNRAP. The chain couples TRBV12-5 to TRBJ2-5, with 7 bases fitting TRBD2. The clonotype comes from a male donor with ankylosing spondylitis. The sequenced sample consisted of synovial fluid, either unsorted or a sorted T cell fraction (not recorded which). The CDR3 reads CASGFAGVTETQYF. In nucleotides, the CDR3 is TGTGCTAGTGGTTTTGCGGGAGTAACAGAGACCCAGTACTTC.